The next 29 T cell receptor beta chains were all read from a single sample in a study of blood T cell repertoires in COVID-19. This table comes from immunoSEQ multiplex PCR, and its TCRdb copy is limited to in-frame clones, with some not included. The sample contains under 500,000 clones, roughly 91% of which appear only once. Specimen: peripheral blood. The origin of the receptors is a woman aged 30 to 39 with acute or convalescent COVID-19.

The chain carries TRBV7-9 and TRBJ1-1, with 11 bases that match TRBD1. V shed 7 bases and J 5 bases; nucleotides not matched to a gene: 12. The CDR3 loop spans 16 amino acids. Per germline, CDR1 SEHNR and CDR2 FQNEAQ (reference sequence). The CDR3 DNA sequence: TGTGCCAGCATCGTCACTCCGGGACAGGGGGGGACTGAAGCTTTCTTT. Amino acid sequence: CASIVTPGQGGTEAFF.

The gene calls are TRBV19 and TRBJ2-2, with D perhaps TRBD2 (7 bases). With 5 bases removed from V and 2 bases from J, the gap between germline ends came to 9 bases. Germline V gives CDR1 LNHDA, CDR2 SQIVND (reference sequence). The CDR3 spans 14 residues. As DNA, the CDR3 is TGTGCCAGTAGTCGGGGGGCTAACACCGGGGAGCTGTTTTTT. It yields the protein CASSRGANTGELFF.

The chain employs TRBV7-9 and TRBJ2-5; no reliable D call. Between the trimmed V and J ends, which lost 7 bases and 1 base, there was a span of 13 bases. Germline CDR1 is SEHNR and CDR2 is FQNEAQ (reference sequence). The CDR3 has 14 amino acids. The chain's CDR3 is CASTTYGFQETQYF. The CDR3, as DNA: TGTGCCAGCACCACGTACGGGTTCCAAGAGACCCAGTACTTC.

This clone showed up just a few times. The chain joins TRBV6-5 to TRBJ1-2; TRBD1 might be the D (5 bases). Germline V gene sequence: CDR1 MNHEY, CDR2 SVGAGI. This CDR3 region has 12 residues. V lost 6 bases and J lost 6, with 11 bases in between. The DNA of the CDR3 is TGTGCCAGCAGGGGAGGGGACCATGGCTACACCTTC. Its translation: CASRGGDHGYTF.

The chain employs TRBV23-1 and TRBJ2-7, with a possible D match to TRBD1 (6 bases). TRBV23-1 is an open reading frame whose function is uncertain. The V end lost 6 bases, the J end lost 0 bases, and 6 bases lay between the germline ends. CDR3 length: 12 amino acids. For the CDR3, the DNA is TGCGCCAGCAGACAGGGCTCCTACGAGCAGTACTTC. Translation: CASRQGSYEQYF.

J is TRBJ2-3 and V is TRBV5-4, with D uncertain. The CDR3 sequence is 14 residues long. The germline V gene has CDR1 SGHNT and CDR2 YYREEE (reference sequence). Trimming took 0 bases from V and 3 from J, leaving 8 bases between them. CDR3 in amino acids: CASSLVGMTDTQYF. The DNA for the CDR3 is TGTGCCAGCAGCTTGGTCGGTATGACAGATACGCAGTATTTT.

This clone came up once. This rearrangement joins TRBV29-1 to TRBJ2-1, with unresolved D. The CDR3 spans 12 residues. The V end lost 5 bases, the J end lost 5 bases, and 10 bases lay between the germline ends. CDR1 SQVTM and CDR2 ANQGSEA come from the germline V gene. The CDR3 protein is CSVSPNNNEQFF. CDR3 sequence (DNA): TGCAGCGTTTCTCCTAATAACAATGAGCAGTTCTTC.

The V and J genes are TRBV5-8 and TRBJ2-1, with 13 positions matching TRBD2. V lost 6 bases, J lost 7 bases, and 7 bases stayed unmatched. Germline V gives CDR1 SGHTS, CDR2 YDEGEE. CDR3 size: 15 residues. This chain's CDR3 is CASTPGTSGANEQFF. As DNA, the CDR3 is TGTGCCAGCACCCCCGGGACTAGCGGGGCTAATGAGCAGTTCTTC.

This clone was found a few times. CDR3 sequence reads: CASTPDEAQYF. Here the CDR3 DNA reads TGTGCCAGCACCCCCGATGAGGCCCAGTACTTC. The chain joins TRBV2 to TRBJ2-5; no definite D call. V dropped 7 bases and J dropped 9 bases, with 12 bases sitting between them. Germline CDR1 and CDR2: SNHLY and FYNNEI. This CDR3 comprises 11 residues.

The chain couples TRBV6-5 to TRBJ1-4, with TRBD1 identical over 7 bases. CDR1 MNHEY and CDR2 SVGAGI come from the germline V gene. V lost 4 bases to trimming and J lost 8 bases; unmatched junction nucleotides: 7. The CDR3 spans 14 residues. CDR3 coding DNA: TGTGCCAGCAGTTTCCGGGACAGATCCGAAAAACTGTTTTTT. It is translated as CASSFRDRSEKLFF.

The genes are TRBV15 and TRBJ1-6; possible D gene TRBD1, 6 bases. The V gene's germline CDR1 is LNHNV and CDR2 YYDKDF (reference sequence). Trimming took off 3 bases at V and 11 bases at J, with 23 bases between the two ends. CDR3 length equals 17 residues. For the CDR3, the DNA is TGTGCCACCAGCAGGAGCAGATCAGGGGAAAGCCGGGCACCCCTCCACTTT. It encodes CATSRSRSGESRAPLHF.

The J gene is TRBJ2-7, the V gene TRBV29-1; D gene uncertain. This CDR3 is 14 amino acids long. Germline V gives CDR1 SQVTM, CDR2 ANQGSEA. V lost 8 bases and J lost 6, with 23 bases in between. Here the CDR3 reads CSFWASSTLGEQYF. DNA for the CDR3: TGCAGCTTCTGGGCCAGTTCTACCTTGGGCGAGCAGTACTTC.

The chain recombines TRBV2 with TRBJ1-5; 11 bases agree with TRBD1. J was trimmed by 8 bases and V by 5 bases; bases with no gene match: 14. The CDR3 runs to 17 residues. CDR1 is SNHLY and CDR2 is FYNNEI in the germline V gene. The CDR3 region is CASSTRTGGAPWEPQHF. The CDR3, as DNA: TGTGCCAGCAGTACCCGGACAGGGGGCGCACCCTGGGAGCCCCAGCATTTT. The whole variable domain, filled in from reference TRBV2 and TRBJ1-5, reads EPEVTQTPSHQVTQMGQEVILRCVPISNHLYFYWYRQILGQKVEFLVSFYNNEISEKSEIFDDQFSVERPDGSNFTLKIRSTKLEDSAMYFCASSTRTGGAPWEPQHFGDGTRLSIL.

The chain couples TRBV27 to TRBJ2-7; TRBD2 agrees at 11 bases. After removal of 4 bases from V and 2 bases from J, the junction contained 10 bases not matched to a gene. This CDR3 is 17 amino acids long. Germline CDR1 is MNHEY and CDR2 is SMNVEV (reference sequence). The CDR3 bases are TGTGCCAGCAGTTCGCGAACTAGCGGGGGCTATACCTACGAGCAGTACTTC. This translates into CASSSRTSGGYTYEQYF.

Here the CDR3 reads CASSTDRGREYF. CDR3 nucleotides: TGTGCCAGCAGTACTGACAGGGGAAGAGAGTACTTC. The genes are TRBV28 and TRBJ2-7; TRBD1 aligns across 8 bases. The CDR3 is 12 residues long. Per germline, CDR1 MDHEN and CDR2 SYDVKM. The ends lost 5 bases at V and 11 bases at J; junction bases unmatched: 8.

CDR3 region: CASSSGYGYTF. CDR3 nucleotides: TGTGCCAGCAGCTCCGGTTATGGCTACACCTTC. This chain connects TRBV7-9 to TRBJ1-2; D is uncertain. This CDR3 has 11 amino acids. In germline, CDR1 is SEHNR, CDR2 FQNEAQ (reference sequence). Trimming took 4 bases from V and 5 from J, leaving 5 bases between them.

V gene TRBV5-1 combines with J gene TRBJ2-7; possible D gene TRBD2, 6 bases. Looked up from germline, CDR1 is SGHRS and CDR2 is YFSETQ. The CDR3 consists of 14 residues. V shed 8 bases and J shed 0 bases, with 15 bases lying between them. This CDR3 reads CASKTGTGSYEQYF. CDR3 DNA sequence: TGCGCCAGTAAAACCGGGACTGGCTCCTACGAGCAGTACTTC.

This chain uses TRBV27 with TRBJ2-7, with 7 bases aligning to TRBD1. Looked up from germline, CDR1 is MNHEY and CDR2 is SMNVEV (reference sequence). The CDR3 contains 14 residues. V was clipped by 2 bases and J by 0 bases; unmatched bases: 1. The CDR3 reads CASSLQGVSYEQYF. CDR3 coding DNA: TGTGCCAGCAGTTTACAGGGGGTCTCCTACGAGCAGTACTTC.

The rearrangement joins TRBV2 to TRBJ1-1; perhaps TRBD1 as D (6 bases). CDR3 length equals 15 residues. CDR1 and CDR2 from the germline V gene are SNHLY and FYNNEI. V lost 9 bases and J lost 1, with 18 bases in between. Here the CDR3 reads CASSLAGAPNTEAFF. The CDR3 nucleotides are TGTGCCAGTAGCCTGGCAGGGGCCCCGAACACTGAAGCTTTCTTT.

The V call is TRBV9, the J call TRBJ2-1, with a possible D match to TRBD1 (6 bases). The CDR3 runs to 13 residues. V was trimmed by 5 bases and J by 2 bases, leaving 8 bases between them. From germline, CDR1 is SGDLS and CDR2 YYNGEE. The CDR3 nucleotides read TGTGCCAGCAGTGGGGACACCTACAATGAGCAGTTCTTC. It specifies CASSGDTYNEQFF.

This rearrangement joins TRBV24-1 to TRBJ2-3, with a weak D call TRBD2 (5 bases). Trimming removed 6 bases at V and 7 bases at J, with 13 bases between. CDR3 length: 13 amino acids. Germline V CDR1 and CDR2: KGHDR, SFDVKD. CDR3 DNA: TGTGCCACCAGTACCCTAGCAGATCATACGCAGTATTTT. Encoded protein: CATSTLADHTQYF.

The rearrangement joins TRBV14 to TRBJ2-2; the D gene is possibly TRBD1 (6 bases). V was pared by 2 bases and J by 6 bases, with 7 bases between. The CDR3 has 13 residues. Germline assignment: CDR1 SGHDN and CDR2 FVKESK. CDR3 loop: CASSQRGSGELFF. CDR3 coding DNA: TGTGCCAGCAGCCAAAGGGGGTCCGGGGAGCTGTTTTTT.

J is TRBJ2-5 and V is TRBV5-4, with a possible D match to TRBD2 (7 bases). CDR1 and CDR2 (germline): SGHNT, YYREEE (reference sequence). V gave up 0 bases and J gave up 5 bases, with 17 bases separating them. CDR3 length: 16 amino acids. The CDR3 loop reads CASSLVLRGGRETQYF. Written as DNA, the CDR3 is TGTGCCAGCAGCTTGGTTTTAAGGGGGGGCCGGGAGACCCAGTACTTC.

The chain combines TRBV30 with TRBJ1-1; D not resolved. Germline V gene lookup returns CDR1 GTSNPN and CDR2 SVGIG (reference sequence). V was trimmed by 0 bases and J by 4 bases, leaving 12 bases between them. This CDR3 has 14 amino acids. CDR3 region: CAWSVTGFGTEAFF. The CDR3 nucleotides are TGTGCCTGGAGTGTAACGGGATTTGGCACTGAAGCTTTCTTT.

The rearrangement uses TRBV11-3 and TRBJ1-5; TRBD1 aligns across 9 bases. Germline CDR1 reads SGHNT; CDR2 reads YENEEA. V was pared by 5 bases and J by 0 bases, with 14 bases of the junction left unmatched. The CDR3 extends over 19 amino acids. CDR3 DNA sequence: TGTGCCAGCAGCAGCCAACCCACCGGGACAGGGTATAGCAATCAGCCCCAGCATTTT. Encoded protein: CASSSQPTGTGYSNQPQHF.

V and J are TRBV7-9 and TRBJ1-1; TRBD1 aligns across 7 bases. CDR3 size: 16 residues. Germline CDR1 SEHNR, CDR2 FQNEAQ (reference sequence). Trimming at V came to 5 bases and at J to 1 base, leaving 10 bases not matched to a gene. CDR3 bases: TGTGCCAGCAGCATACGATTACAGGGGACGAACACTGAAGCTTTCTTT. This translates into CASSIRLQGTNTEAFF.

In nucleotides, the CDR3 is TGTGCCAGCAGCCACGGAAGCCGCCGGGGTCCTGAAGCTTTCTTT. It encodes CASSHGSRRGPEAFF. This chain links TRBV5-4 with TRBJ1-1; D unresolved. Germline-derived CDR1 and CDR2 are SGHNT and YYREEE (reference sequence). With 4 bases removed from V and 6 bases from J, the gap between germline ends came to 19 bases. This CDR3 has 15 residues.

The chain links TRBV5-5 to TRBJ1-6; maybe TRBD1 (5 bases). CDR1 is SGHKS and CDR2 is YYEKEE in the germline V gene (reference sequence). The CDR3 contains 16 residues. Trimming removed 1 base at V and 5 bases at J, with 13 bases between. The chain's CDR3 is CASSLSVGPNNSPLHF. The CDR3 nucleotides read TGTGCCAGCAGCTTGTCCGTGGGGCCGAATAATTCACCCCTCCACTTT.

The chain has TRBV6-6 and TRBJ1-2; D remains unclear. This CDR3 has 13 amino acids. Germline values: CDR1 MNHNY, CDR2 SVGAGI (reference sequence). The germline V and J ends were trimmed by 8 bases and 0 bases, with 10 bases remaining between them. CDR3 DNA: TGTGCCAGCGCCCCCTACTCTAACTATGGCTACACCTTC. Translated: CASAPYSNYGYTF.